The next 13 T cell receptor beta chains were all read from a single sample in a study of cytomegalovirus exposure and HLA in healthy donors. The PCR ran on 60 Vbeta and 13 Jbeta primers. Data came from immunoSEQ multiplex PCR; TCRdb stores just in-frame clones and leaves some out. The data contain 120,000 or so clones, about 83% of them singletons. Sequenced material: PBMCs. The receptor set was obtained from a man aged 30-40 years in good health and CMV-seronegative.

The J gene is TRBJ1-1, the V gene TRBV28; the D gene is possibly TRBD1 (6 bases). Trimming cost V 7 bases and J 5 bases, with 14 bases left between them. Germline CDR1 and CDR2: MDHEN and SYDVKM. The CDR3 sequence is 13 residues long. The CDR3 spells CASKRTAGTEAFF. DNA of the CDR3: TGTGCCAGCAAAAGGACAGCGGGGACTGAAGCTTTCTTT.

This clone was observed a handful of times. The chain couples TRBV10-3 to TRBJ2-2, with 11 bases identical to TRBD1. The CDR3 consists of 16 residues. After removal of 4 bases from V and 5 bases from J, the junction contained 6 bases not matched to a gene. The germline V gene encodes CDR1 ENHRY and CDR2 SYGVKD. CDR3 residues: CAISGPGQGETGELFF. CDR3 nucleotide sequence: TGTGCCATCAGTGGCCCGGGACAGGGGGAAACCGGGGAGCTGTTTTTT.

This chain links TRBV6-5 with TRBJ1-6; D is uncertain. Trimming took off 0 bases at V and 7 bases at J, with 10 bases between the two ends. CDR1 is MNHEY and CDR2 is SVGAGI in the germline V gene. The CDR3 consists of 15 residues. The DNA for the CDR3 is TGTGCCAGCAGTTACTCTTACAGTATAAATTCACCCCTCCACTTT. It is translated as CASSYSYSINSPLHF.

CDR3 protein: CASSEAFEAGGAEQFF. The CDR3 DNA reads as TGTGCCAGCAGTGAAGCGTTTGAAGCGGGAGGCGCTGAGCAGTTCTTC. The chain is built from TRBV2 and TRBJ2-1; 9 bases match TRBD2. Germline loops: CDR1 SNHLY, CDR2 FYNNEI. CDR3 length equals 16 residues. With V trimmed by 0 bases and J by 9 bases, 9 bases remained unmatched.

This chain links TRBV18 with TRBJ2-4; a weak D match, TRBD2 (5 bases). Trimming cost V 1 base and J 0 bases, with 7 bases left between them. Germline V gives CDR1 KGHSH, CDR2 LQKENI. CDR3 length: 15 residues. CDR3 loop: CASSPHEGAKNIQYF. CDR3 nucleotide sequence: TGTGCCAGCTCACCACACGAGGGAGCCAAAAACATTCAGTACTTC.

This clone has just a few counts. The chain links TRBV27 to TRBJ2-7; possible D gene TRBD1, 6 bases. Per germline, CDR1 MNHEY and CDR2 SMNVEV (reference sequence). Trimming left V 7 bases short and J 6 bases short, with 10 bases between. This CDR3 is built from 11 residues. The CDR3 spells CASNQGSEQYF. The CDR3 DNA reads TGTGCCAGCAATCAGGGGTCCGAGCAGTACTTC.

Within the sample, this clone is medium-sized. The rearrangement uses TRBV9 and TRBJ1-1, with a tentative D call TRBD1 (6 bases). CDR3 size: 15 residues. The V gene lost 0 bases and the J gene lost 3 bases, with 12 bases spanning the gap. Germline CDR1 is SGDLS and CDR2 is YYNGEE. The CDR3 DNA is TGTGCCAGCAGCGTAGAAGGCGGGGGCTACACTGAAGCTTTCTTT. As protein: CASSVEGGGYTEAFF.

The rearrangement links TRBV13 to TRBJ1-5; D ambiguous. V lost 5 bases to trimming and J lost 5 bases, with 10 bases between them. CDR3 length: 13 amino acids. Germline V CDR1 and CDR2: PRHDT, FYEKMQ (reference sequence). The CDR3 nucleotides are TGTGCCAGCAGCCCCGGTTCTGATCAGCCCCAGCATTTT. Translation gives CASSPGSDQPQHF.

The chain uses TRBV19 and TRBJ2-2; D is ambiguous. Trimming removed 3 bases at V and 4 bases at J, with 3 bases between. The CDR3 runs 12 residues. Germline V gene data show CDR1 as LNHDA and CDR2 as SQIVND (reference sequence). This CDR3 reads CASSISTGELFF. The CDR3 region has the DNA TGTGCCAGTAGTATCAGCACCGGGGAGCTGTTTTTT.

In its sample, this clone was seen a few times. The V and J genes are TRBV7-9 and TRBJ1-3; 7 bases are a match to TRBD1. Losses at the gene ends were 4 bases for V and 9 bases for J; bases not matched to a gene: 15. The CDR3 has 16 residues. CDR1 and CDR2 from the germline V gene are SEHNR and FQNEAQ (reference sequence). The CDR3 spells CASSSLGQARGGTIYF. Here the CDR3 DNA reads TGTGCCAGCAGCTCCCTCGGACAGGCTCGGGGAGGCACCATATATTTT. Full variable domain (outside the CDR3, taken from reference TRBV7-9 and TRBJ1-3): DTGVSQNPRHKITKRGQNVTFRCDPISEHNRLYWYRQTLGQGPEFLTYFQNEAQLEKSRLLSDRFSAERPKGSFSTLEIQRTEQGDSAMYLCASSSLGQARGGTIYFGEGSWLTVV.

CDR3 nucleotides: TGCGCCAGCAGCCGGGACACCGGGTTGTACGAGCAGTACTTC. Protein product: CASSRDTGLYEQYF. V usage is TRBV5-1 and J usage is TRBJ2-7; D might be TRBD1 (6 bases). V was clipped by 4 bases and J by 4 bases, with 15 bases between them. This CDR3 contains 14 residues. Germline lookup yields CDR1 SGHRS and CDR2 YFSETQ.

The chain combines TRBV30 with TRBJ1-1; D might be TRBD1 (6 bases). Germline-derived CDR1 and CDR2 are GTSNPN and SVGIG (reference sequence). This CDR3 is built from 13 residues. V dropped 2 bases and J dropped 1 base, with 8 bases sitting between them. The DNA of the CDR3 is TGTGCCTGGAGTACCAGGGGGAACACTGAAGCTTTCTTT. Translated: CAWSTRGNTEAFF.

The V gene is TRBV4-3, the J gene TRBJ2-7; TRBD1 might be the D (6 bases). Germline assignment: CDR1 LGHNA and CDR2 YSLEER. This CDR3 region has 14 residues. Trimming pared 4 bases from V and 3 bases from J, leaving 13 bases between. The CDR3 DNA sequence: TGCGCCAGCAGCCGAGAGGGGACACGCTACGAGCAGTACTTC. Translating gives CASSREGTRYEQYF.